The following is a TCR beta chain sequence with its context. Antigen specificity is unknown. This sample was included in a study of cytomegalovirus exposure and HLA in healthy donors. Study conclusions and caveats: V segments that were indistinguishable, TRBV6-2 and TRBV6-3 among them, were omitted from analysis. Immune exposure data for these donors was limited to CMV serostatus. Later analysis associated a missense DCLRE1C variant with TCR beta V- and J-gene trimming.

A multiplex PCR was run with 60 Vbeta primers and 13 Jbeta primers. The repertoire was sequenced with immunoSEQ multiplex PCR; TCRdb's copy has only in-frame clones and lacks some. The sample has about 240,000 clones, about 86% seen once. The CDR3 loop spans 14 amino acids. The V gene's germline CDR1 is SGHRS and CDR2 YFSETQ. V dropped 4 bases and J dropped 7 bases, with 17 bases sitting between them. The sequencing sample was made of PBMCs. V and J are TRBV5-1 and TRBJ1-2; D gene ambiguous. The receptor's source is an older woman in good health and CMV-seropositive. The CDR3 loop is CASSPDVFGGGYTF. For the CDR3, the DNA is TGCGCCAGCAGCCCCGACGTTTTCGGAGGTGGCTACACCTTC.